This T cell receptor (beta chain) stems from a study of CD8+ T cells in alopecia areata (dated 2018 in TCRdb). Study-wide context: Treated patients were enrolled in an open-label pilot trial of oral tofacitinib at 5 to 10 mg twice daily for moderate-to-severe alopecia areata. TCRbeta CDR3 regions were amplified by immunoSEQ multiplex PCR with 35 Vbeta forward and 13 Jbeta reverse primers. Tofacitinib-treated patients had biopsies at baseline and at 4 and 24 weeks of treatment, with a later scalp biopsy in several patients. High-throughput TCRbeta sequencing was used to examine T cell clonal expansion in alopecia areata in both the C3H/HeJ mouse model and human patients. Clonality in the scalp was compared among normal scalp (n=4), patchy alopecia areata scalp (n=8), and alopecia totalis/universalis scalp (n=8). The RNA source kit depended on sample type: the PAXgene miRNA kit for fixed scalp, the miRNeasy kit for PBMCs, and the RNeasy kit for mouse skin. Patients received tofacitinib for 6 to 18 months and were then followed off drug for 6 months to check for delayed response and recurrence. Human TCRbeta sequencing covered scalp tissue and sorted CD4+ and CD8+ peripheral blood T cells from patchy and totalis/universalis alopecia areata patients and healthy controls. General conclusions and limits of the study: Unlike mouse skin, where gammadelta T cells dominate, normal human skin contains resident alphabeta T cells that get sequenced too, which complicates analysis of the scalp TCR repertoire. Lesional scalp, especially in alopecia totalis/universalis, showed higher clonality and more expanded CD8+ clones than normal scalp, suggesting antigenic drive. Shared TCR sequences between patients were less evident than in mice, which may be partly attributable to HLA diversity in the patient population.

About this clone itself: There is no known antigen for this receptor. The record has no base qualities; no much larger clone is one base away.

The library came from the immunoSEQ multiplex PCR assay. To provide template for TCR sequencing, every sample had RNA extracted and reverse transcribed into cDNA. First-strand cDNA was synthesized using SuperScript III with a 2:1 mix of oligo-dT and random hexamers. A synthetic immune receptor repertoire was used to assess amplification bias, and residual bias was removed computationally. Per the source publication's procedure: After raw reads were preprocessed to remove errors, the CDR3 was defined following IMGT conventions as running from the conserved cysteine to phenylalanine. Clonality was computed by normalizing Shannon entropy by log2 of the number of productive unique TCRs and subtracting the result from 1. Whether scalp clones were CD4 or CD8 was inferred by matching scalp TCRbeta sequences against CD4 and CD8 repertoires sorted from blood. TCRdb re-hosts the immuneACCESS table, in-frame sequences only. Its copies lack some clones; in the studies checked, an unresolved V gene accounts for under half of them, and the cause for the rest is not known. V and J calls and clone size follow that table, whereas D and trimming were derived from the DNA. In all, the sample holds over 100,000 clones, and 45% to 50% of those were seen once. Together, the top ten hold approximately 19% of the sample.

Explained via the paper, the time point label denotes: baseline before oral tofacitinib. Lesional scalp punch biopsies and peripheral blood were obtained from alopecia areata patients. PBMCs were isolated by density centrifugation and stained for CD3, CD4 and CD8, after which CD4+ and CD8+ T cells were sorted on a FACSAria. As encoded in the germline V gene, CDR1 is SQVTM while CDR2 is ANQGSEA. V is trimmed back by 6 bases and J by 7 bases, and the junction contains 6 bases that no gene match accounts for. Including cysteine and phenylalanine, the CDR3 has 13 amino acids. Solely the CDR3 DNA is kept, with 39 bases framed from the first base.

The chain is assembled from TRBV29-1 and TRBJ1-4, with 9 bases in between that match TRBD1. The clonotype was recovered from a human donor with alopecia areata. The material was CD8+ T cells sorted from blood, obtained at week 0. The nucleotide sequence reads TGCAGCGTAGACGGACAGGGGACTGAAAAACTGTTTTTT. Its protein is CSVDGQGTEKLFF. Extended through the reference TRBV29-1 and TRBJ1-4 proteins, this CDR3 yields the full variable domain: SAVISQKPSRDICQRGTSLTIQCQVDSQVTMMFWYRQQPGQSLTLIATANQGSEATYESGFVIDKFPISRPNLTFSTLTVSNMSPEDSSIYLCSVDGQGTEKLFFGSGTQLSVL.